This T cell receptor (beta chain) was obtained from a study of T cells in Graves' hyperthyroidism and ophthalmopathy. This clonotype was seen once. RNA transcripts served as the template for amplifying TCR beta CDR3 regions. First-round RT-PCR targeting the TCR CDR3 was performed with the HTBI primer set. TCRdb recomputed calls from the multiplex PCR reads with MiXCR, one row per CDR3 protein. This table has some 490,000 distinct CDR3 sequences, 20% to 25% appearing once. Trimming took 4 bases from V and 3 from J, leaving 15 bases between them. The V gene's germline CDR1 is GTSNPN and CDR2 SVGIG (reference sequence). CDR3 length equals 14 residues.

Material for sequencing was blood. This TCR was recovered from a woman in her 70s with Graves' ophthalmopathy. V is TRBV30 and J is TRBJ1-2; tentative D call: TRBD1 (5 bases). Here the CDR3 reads CAWTQGGLDYGYTF. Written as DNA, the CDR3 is TGTGCCTGGACTCAGGGAGGGTTGGACTATGGCTACACCTTC.